A single sample is the source of the 10 T cell receptor beta chains below, sequenced in a study of shared clonotypes between healthy human individuals. Sequenced by immunoSEQ multiplex PCR; TCRdb stores in-frame clones only, minus some. The sample includes millions of clones, about 94% seen only once; the top ten take around 1.1%. CD8 cells classed as naive were CD45RO-negative and positively selected for CCR7, excluding terminally differentiated effector memory CD45RA+ cells. The source material was naive CD8+ T cells sorted from blood. The receptors stem from a man between 18 and 29 years old in good health.

This chain's CDR3 is CASSWGTGFEEQFF. Written as DNA, the CDR3 is TGTGCCAGCAGCTGGGGGACAGGGTTCGAGGAGCAGTTCTTC. The chain has TRBV5-6 and TRBJ2-1, with 9 positions matching TRBD1. Germline lookup yields CDR1 SGHDT and CDR2 YYEEEE. The V gene end was trimmed by 3 bases and the J gene end by 10 bases; junction bases not matched to a gene: 8. The CDR3 length is 14 residues.

The rearrangement uses TRBV7-9 and TRBJ2-1, with a possible D match to TRBD1 (6 bases). V lost 1 base and J lost 7, with 17 bases in between. Germline CDR1 SEHNR, CDR2 FQNEAQ (reference sequence). This CDR3 contains 16 residues. The CDR3 region has the DNA TGTGCCAGCAGCTTAGTCGTCGCAGGGGATCGGAATGAGCAGTTCTTC. This sequence encodes CASSLVVAGDRNEQFF.

This clone has only one observation. The chain couples TRBV7-2 to TRBJ2-2; tentative D call: TRBD2 (6 bases). Germline-derived CDR1 and CDR2 are SGHTA and FQGNSA. The CDR3 is made up of 16 amino acids. Trimming left V 5 bases short and J 4 bases short, with 17 bases between. In nucleotides, the CDR3 is TGTGCCAGCAGCCCCTCGGCCCCCGGGGGCACCGGGGAGCTGTTTTTT. The encoded protein is CASSPSAPGGTGELFF.

This chain connects TRBV2 to TRBJ2-1; TRBD2 might be the D (6 bases). Germline CDR1 is SNHLY and CDR2 is FYNNEI. The length of the CDR3 is 13 residues. Trimming left V 6 bases short and J 10 bases short, with 16 bases between. This CDR3 reads CASRGDWVKEQFF. The CDR3 DNA follows: TGTGCCAGCAGGGGGGACTGGGTGAAAGAGCAGTTCTTC.

V and J are TRBV9 and TRBJ2-7; 7 bases fit TRBD1. V trimming: 3 bases; J trimming: 5 bases; junction bases outside the gene matches: 20. Germline V gives CDR1 SGDLS, CDR2 YYNGEE. The CDR3 extends over 18 amino acids. CDR3 in DNA: TGTGCCAGCAGCGCCCCCGGCGAAGGTGACAGGGACCCGAACGAGCAGTACTTC. It is translated as CASSAPGEGDRDPNEQYF.

The rearrangement joins TRBV2 to TRBJ2-5; 9 positions match TRBD2. The V gene end was trimmed by 1 base and the J gene end by 4 bases; junction bases not matched to a gene: 7. Germline CDR1 SNHLY, CDR2 FYNNEI. The length of the CDR3 is 16 residues. CDR3 sequence (DNA): TGTGCCAGCAGTGAAGGGGCGGGAGGGCCAAGAGAGACCCAGTACTTC. Protein sequence: CASSEGAGGPRETQYF.

Details on this clone: Other nucleotide sequences in the sample specify the same CDR3. V usage is TRBV27 and J usage is TRBJ2-7; TRBD1 is a possible D gene (5 bases). The CDR3 has 13 amino acids. V lost 3 bases to trimming and J lost 1 base, with 7 bases between them. Per germline, CDR1 MNHEY and CDR2 SMNVEV (reference sequence). DNA for the CDR3: TGTGCCAGCAGTTTGCAGGGATCCTACGAGCAGTACTTC. This sequence encodes CASSLQGSYEQYF.

The chain is built from TRBV4-1 and TRBJ2-1; 7 nucleotides agree with TRBD1. CDR1 and CDR2 from the germline V gene are MGHRA and YSYEKL. Trimming at V came to 4 bases and at J to 8 bases, leaving 5 bases not matched to a gene. CDR3 length: 13 residues. This CDR3 is CASSPEQGYEQFF. The DNA for the CDR3 is TGCGCCAGCAGCCCGGAACAGGGGTATGAGCAGTTCTTC.

This chain uses TRBV7-9 with TRBJ2-6; D gene unclear. Germline CDR1 SEHNR, CDR2 FQNEAQ (reference sequence). Between the trimmed V and J ends, which lost 5 bases and 1 base, there was a span of 12 bases. CDR3 size: 16 residues. The CDR3 reads CASSPPGQSGANVLTF. CDR3 in DNA: TGTGCCAGCAGCCCCCCCGGCCAATCTGGGGCCAACGTCCTGACTTTC.

In this sample, this clone turned up a few times. The rearrangement joins TRBV28 to TRBJ1-5; D unclear. Germline V gene lookup returns CDR1 MDHEN and CDR2 SYDVKM. The CDR3 is 15 amino acids. The V and J ends lost 5 bases and 2 bases respectively, with 13 bases between them. The CDR3 DNA is TGTGCCAGCAGTATTCCTCTCGGGGGCAATCAGCCCCAGCATTTT. Translated, it gives CASSIPLGGNQPQHF.